The next 24 T cell receptor beta chains were all read from a single sample in a study of OX40 agonist ivuxolimab in advanced cancers. Only in-frame clones appear in the TCRdb table, and some are missing; sequencing was by immunoSEQ multiplex PCR. The sample records about 75,000 clones, about 85% being singletons. Sequencing was performed on CD4+ or CD8+ T cells sorted from blood, taken in a trial of the OX40 agonist ivuxolimab. The source is an adult with an advanced solid tumor such as melanoma, head and neck, liver or kidney cancer.

This chain connects TRBV9 to TRBJ2-5, with TRBD2 matching over 14 bases. This CDR3 spans 18 amino acids. V lost 0 bases and J lost 2; bases outside the gene matches: 6. The germline V gene has CDR1 SGDLS and CDR2 YYNGEE. CDR3 in amino acids: CASSVAGTSGGPQETQYF. In DNA, the CDR3 is TGTGCCAGCAGCGTAGCCGGGACTAGCGGGGGACCTCAAGAGACCCAGTACTTC. The full variable domain, in which reference TRBV9 and TRBJ2-5 provide the parts outside the CDR3, is DSGVTQTPKHLITATGQRVTLRCSPRSGDLSVYWYQQSLDQGLQFLIQYYNGEERAKGNILERFSAQQFPDLHSELNLSSLELGDSALYFCASSVAGTSGGPQETQYFGPGTRLLVL.

The rearrangement joins TRBV6-1 to TRBJ1-2; no firm D call. The CDR3 runs 14 residues. Germline values: CDR1 MNHNS, CDR2 SASEGT. The V end was cut by 11 bases, the J end by 4 bases, with 20 bases between. The CDR3 DNA follows: TGTGCCGCCCAGCGGGCCTCGGGCCTCTATGGCTACACCTTC. Its translation is CAAQRASGLYGYTF.

The chain uses TRBV7-6 and TRBJ2-3, with TRBD1 matching over 7 bases. Germline trimming cut 3 bases from V and 1 base from J; bases unmatched to any gene: 4. CDR3 length: 15 residues. Per germline, CDR1 SGHVS and CDR2 FNYEAQ. CDR3 nucleotide sequence: TGTGCCAGCAGCTTCGGGACAGATCGCACAGATACGCAGTATTTT. This translates into CASSFGTDRTDTQYF.

The V gene is TRBV7-9, the J gene TRBJ2-5; D unclear. Germline CDR1 reads SEHNR; CDR2 reads FQNEAQ (reference sequence). Trimming left V 5 bases short and J 0 bases short, with 10 bases between. This CDR3 region has 14 residues. The CDR3 coding sequence is TGTGCCAGCAGCCCCCGTCAGTACCAAGAGACCCAGTACTTC. Translated: CASSPRQYQETQYF.

The chain combines TRBV14 with TRBJ2-1; D may match TRBD1 or TRBD2 (5 bases each). Germline V gives CDR1 SGHDN, CDR2 FVKESK. Trimming left V 4 bases short and J 4 bases short, with 8 bases between. This CDR3 has 13 residues. The DNA of the CDR3 is TGTGCCAGCAGCCGGGACCTTTACAATGAGCAGTTCTTC. This codes for CASSRDLYNEQFF.

The chain recombines TRBV19 with TRBJ1-2, with 10 positions matching TRBD1. V shed 8 bases, J shed 3 bases, and the junction held 9 bases outside the gene matches. Germline CDR1 and CDR2: LNHDA and SQIVND (reference sequence). The CDR3 is made up of 15 amino acids. The CDR3 sequence is CASRDRGSRDYGYTF. DNA for the CDR3: TGTGCCAGTCGGGACAGGGGTAGTAGAGACTATGGCTACACCTTC.

This clone was found a few times. The J gene is TRBJ2-3, the V gene TRBV30, with TRBD1 matching 7 bases. The CDR3 totals 13 residues. J lost 5 bases, V lost 6 bases, and 8 bases had no gene match. Germline CDR1 GTSNPN, CDR2 SVGIG (reference sequence). The CDR3 loop reads CACKRTGIDTQYF. CDR3 bases: TGTGCCTGCAAGCGGACAGGAATAGATACGCAGTATTTT.

This clone was observed a few times. The V gene is TRBV10-3, the J gene TRBJ2-7, with D possibly matching TRBD1 (5 bases). The CDR3 is 12 residues long. V was cut by 7 bases and J by 4 bases, with 11 bases left in between. Germline-derived CDR1 and CDR2 are ENHRY and SYGVKD. DNA for the CDR3: TGTGCCATCACAGACAGATTGTACGAGCAGTACTTC. Translated: CAITDRLYEQYF.

This chain links TRBV19 with TRBJ2-2; weak D call: TRBD1 (6 bases). CDR1 is LNHDA and CDR2 is SQIVND in the germline V gene (reference sequence). The V end lost 7 bases, the J end lost 1 base, and 10 bases lay between the germline ends. The CDR3 has 14 residues. The CDR3 nucleotides read TGTGCCAGTATTGCGACAGGGAACACCGGGGAGCTGTTTTTT. This translates into CASIATGNTGELFF. Based on the CDR3 plus reference TRBV19 and TRBJ2-2, the full variable domain is DGGITQSPKYLFRKEGQNVTLSCEQNLNHDAMYWYRQDPGQGLRLIYYSQIVNDFQKGDIAEGYSVSREKKESFPLTVTSAQKNPTAFYLCASIATGNTGELFFGEGSRLTVL.

This clone was seen a single time. The chain recombines TRBV28 with TRBJ1-1, with D perhaps matching TRBD1 (5 bases). There are 13 residues in the CDR3. The germline V and J ends were trimmed by 3 bases and 7 bases, with 12 bases remaining between them. Germline V gives CDR1 MDHEN, CDR2 SYDVKM. The CDR3 sequence: CASSFGAPGEAFF. CDR3 nucleotides: TGTGCCAGCAGTTTCGGGGCCCCGGGTGAAGCTTTCTTT.

V usage is TRBV11-2 and J usage is TRBJ2-7, with D possibly being TRBD2 (5 bases). Germline lookup yields CDR1 SGHAT and CDR2 FQNNGV. The ends were cut back, 3 bases at V and 3 bases at J, with 12 bases in the middle. This CDR3 has 14 residues. The CDR3 DNA is TGTGCCAGCAGCTTGAGGGCTAAAGTCTACGAGCAGTACTTC. It translates to CASSLRAKVYEQYF.

This clone was seen a single time. The chain employs TRBV9 and TRBJ1-2; the D gene is possibly TRBD1 (6 bases). CDR3 length equals 13 residues. Germline CDR1 and CDR2: SGDLS and YYNGEE. V dropped 3 bases and J dropped 2 bases, with 8 bases sitting between them. This chain's CDR3 is CASSEGVNYGYTF. The CDR3 DNA reads as TGTGCCAGCAGCGAGGGGGTAAACTATGGCTACACCTTC.

This clone occurred a few times. The chain uses TRBV5-1 and TRBJ2-2; no firm D call. Germline V CDR1 and CDR2: SGHRS, YFSETQ. The CDR3 sequence is 15 residues long. Between the trimmed V and J ends, which lost 0 bases and 0 bases, there was a span of 6 bases. Written as DNA, the CDR3 is TGCGCCAGCAGCTTGGAACAGCCGAACACCGGGGAGCTGTTTTTT. Its translation is CASSLEQPNTGELFF.

This sequence joins TRBV5-1 and TRBJ2-1, with 7 bases identical to TRBD2. The germline V gene encodes CDR1 SGHRS and CDR2 YFSETQ. This CDR3 region has 12 residues. Trimming cost V 4 bases and J 7 bases; bases outside gene matches: 2. DNA of the CDR3: TGCGCCAGCAGCCTCGGGAGGAATGAGCAGTTCTTC. It specifies CASSLGRNEQFF.

This chain connects TRBV10-1 to TRBJ1-4; D not resolved. CDR3 length: 13 amino acids. Trimming cost V 3 bases and J 8 bases, with 10 bases left between them. Germline CDR1 WNHNN, CDR2 SYGVQD (reference sequence). This CDR3 reads CASSEVGREKLFF. CDR3 DNA: TGCGCCAGCAGTGAAGTCGGTAGGGAAAAACTGTTTTTT.

The chain uses TRBV4-3 and TRBJ1-6; D is unclear. This CDR3 spans 14 amino acids. Germline CDR1 and CDR2: LGHNA and YSLEER. With 1 base removed from V and 8 bases from J, the gap between germline ends came to 9 bases. The CDR3, as DNA: TGCGCCAGCAGCCAAGGCCTTGGGGATTCACCCCTCCACTTT. Translation gives CASSQGLGDSPLHF.

The chain carries TRBV30 and TRBJ2-3; 13 bases are a match to TRBD2. Looked up from germline, CDR1 is GTSNPN and CDR2 is SVGIG (reference sequence). V was pared by 4 bases and J by 2 bases, with 6 bases of the junction left unmatched. The CDR3 has 16 residues. CDR3 loop: CAWIQTSGRTTDTQYF. The CDR3, as DNA: TGTGCCTGGATCCAGACTAGCGGGAGGACCACAGATACGCAGTATTTT. Complete variable domain (other parts from reference TRBV30 and TRBJ2-3): SQTIHQWPATLVQPVGSPLSLECTVEGTSNPNLYWYRQAAGRGLQLLFYSVGIGQISSEVPQNLSASRPQDRQFILSSKKLLLSDSGFYLCAWIQTSGRTTDTQYFGPGTRLTVL.

The V and J genes are TRBV5-1 and TRBJ2-7; the match to TRBD2 covers 9 bases. V trimming: 4 bases; J trimming: 5 bases; junction bases outside the gene matches: 7. The V gene's germline CDR1 is SGHRS and CDR2 YFSETQ. There are 14 residues in the CDR3. For the CDR3, the DNA is TGCGCCAGCAGCCATTCTAGCGGGGTCAACGAGCAGTACTTC. This translates into CASSHSSGVNEQYF.

This clone is medium-sized (0.01 to 0.1%) within its sample. This sequence joins TRBV6-1 and TRBJ2-1; D is possibly TRBD2 (5 bases). V lost 6 bases and J 14 bases, leaving 20 bases between the germline ends. CDR3 length: 13 amino acids. CDR1 is MNHNS and CDR2 is SASEGT in the germline V gene. The CDR3 DNA reads as TGTGCCAGCAGACCAACCCTCGGGGTAAGGGAGTTCTTC. Its protein product is CASRPTLGVREFF.

The chain has TRBV14 and TRBJ2-3; tentative D call: TRBD1 (7 bases). The germline gives CDR1 SGHDN, CDR2 FVKESK. V lost 1 base, J lost 8 bases, and 10 bases lay in between. The CDR3 is made up of 13 amino acids. The CDR3, as DNA: TGTGCCAGCAGCCAAGGACAGGGAGGTACGCAGTATTTT. Translating gives CASSQGQGGTQYF.

This CDR3 reads CASSLRRARYNEQFF. CDR3 sequence (DNA): TGTGCCAGCAGTTTAAGGCGTGCACGGTACAATGAGCAGTTCTTC. J is TRBJ2-1 and V is TRBV28; D uncertain. Trimming left V 2 bases short and J 4 bases short, with 12 bases between. Germline V lookup: CDR1 MDHEN, CDR2 SYDVKM. The CDR3 spans 15 residues.

This chain joins TRBV21-1 and TRBJ2-1. TRBV21-1 counts as a pseudogene. The CDR3 loop spans 10 amino acids. The CDR3 nucleotides are TGTGCCAGCAGCAGGGATGAGCAGTTCTTC. Its protein is CASSRDEQFF.

The rearrangement uses TRBV5-1 and TRBJ2-7; 7 positions match TRBD1. This CDR3 region has 15 residues. Germline loops: CDR1 SGHRS, CDR2 YFSETQ. Trimming at V came to 4 bases and at J to 6 bases, leaving 13 bases not matched to a gene. In nucleotides, the CDR3 is TGCGCCAGCAGCCGGTTATTCACAGGGGTGGGCGAGCAGTACTTC. Residues: CASSRLFTGVGEQYF.

The chain recombines TRBV7-9 with TRBJ2-3, with D perhaps matching TRBD1 or TRBD2 (5 bases each). This CDR3 is 16 amino acids long. Trimming shortened V by 5 bases and J by 2 bases, and 17 bases separated the two germline ends. The germline gives CDR1 SEHNR, CDR2 FQNEAQ (reference sequence). CDR3 in DNA: TGTGCCAGCAGCACCTGGGGGAAAAGCCTCACAGATACGCAGTATTTT. Translated, it gives CASSTWGKSLTDTQYF.